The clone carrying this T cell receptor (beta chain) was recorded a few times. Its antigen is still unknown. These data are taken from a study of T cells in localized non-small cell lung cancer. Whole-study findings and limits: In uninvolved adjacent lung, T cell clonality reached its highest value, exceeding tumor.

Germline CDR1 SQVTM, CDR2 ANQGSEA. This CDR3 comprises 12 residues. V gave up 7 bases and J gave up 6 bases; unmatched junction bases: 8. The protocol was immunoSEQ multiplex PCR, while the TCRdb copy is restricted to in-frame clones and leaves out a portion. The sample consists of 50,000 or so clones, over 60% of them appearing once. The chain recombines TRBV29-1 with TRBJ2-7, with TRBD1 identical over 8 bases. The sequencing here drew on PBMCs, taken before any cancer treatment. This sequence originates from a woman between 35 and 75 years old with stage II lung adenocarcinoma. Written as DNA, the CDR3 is TGCAGCGGGGGACAGGAGGCGGGCGAGCAGTACTTC. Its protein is CSGGQEAGEQYF.